The 7 T cell receptor beta chains below come from one sample, sequenced in a study of vaccination and CD4 T cells after COVID-19. These receptors lack a known antigen. Cultured CD4+ T cell DNA underwent sequencing with the Oncomine TCR Beta short-read assay. Each CDR3 protein is one row after TCRdb ran MiXCR on the PCR reads. The sample shows about 12,000 distinct CDR3 sequences, around 27% of them seen only once. Treatment: roughly nine-day PBMC culture with coronavirus spike peptide pools or control peptides (ViraFEST assay). The sequencing used CD4+ T cells from blood, cultured in vitro, collected before SARS-CoV-2 vaccination. Receptor source: a human donor who received a COVID-19 vaccine.

The rearrangement links TRBV3-1 to TRBJ1-6; TRBD1 agrees at 7 bases. Germline loops: CDR1 LGHDT, CDR2 YNNKEL (reference sequence). V lost 6 bases to trimming and J lost 10 bases; unmatched junction nucleotides: 12. The CDR3 covers 15 residues. CDR3 amino acids: CASRRGGGQTSPLHF. CDR3 coding DNA: TGTGCCAGCAGAAGAGGGGGCGGGCAAACGTCACCCCTCCACTTT.

This clonotype was counted between two and nine times. The chain employs TRBV29-1 and TRBJ1-2, with 8 nucleotides matching TRBD1. This CDR3 is 15 amino acids long. V dropped 1 base and J dropped 2; count of bases not matched to a gene: 6. CDR1 and CDR2 (germline): SQVTM, ANQGSEA. The CDR3 DNA sequence: TGCAGCGTTGAAGGGTTCAGGGGGCCAAACTATGGCTACACCTTC. It yields the protein CSVEGFRGPNYGYTF.

This clonotype was observed a few times. This rearrangement joins TRBV24-1 to TRBJ1-2; no reliable D call. V gave up 12 bases and J gave up 4 bases, with 8 bases separating them. Germline V lookup: CDR1 KGHDR, CDR2 SFDVKD. This CDR3 has 10 residues. The CDR3 DNA reads TGTGCCCGAGGGTCCTATGGCTACACCTTC. It encodes CARGSYGYTF.

The DNA of the CDR3 is TGTGCCAGCAGCTGGGATGAGCAGTTCTTC. It encodes CASSWDEQFF. The rearrangement uses TRBV7-8 and TRBJ2-1; unclear D gene. V lost 4 bases, J lost 8 bases, and 3 bases lay in between. Per the germline V gene, CDR1 is SGHVS and CDR2 is FQNEAQ. This CDR3 has 10 residues.

This sequence joins TRBV20-1 and TRBJ1-1; D uncertain. CDR1 and CDR2 from the germline V gene are DFQATT and SNEGSKA (reference sequence). V was pared by 5 bases and J by 0 bases, with 13 bases between. The CDR3 loop spans 14 amino acids. CDR3 amino acids: CSAPPTLMNTEAFF. CDR3 coding DNA: TGCAGTGCTCCCCCGACACTAATGAACACTGAAGCTTTCTTT.

In this sample, this clonotype turned up a few times. This chain uses TRBV5-1 with TRBJ1-1, with TRBD1 matching over 11 bases. J gave up 0 bases and V 4 bases, and 11 bases lay outside the gene matches. There are 18 residues in the CDR3. The germline V gene encodes CDR1 SGHRS and CDR2 YFSETQ. CDR3 sequence (DNA): TGCGCCAGCAGCGGACCGGACAGGGGGCGGGGGTTGAACACTGAAGCTTTCTTT. Translation: CASSGPDRGRGLNTEAFF.

This CDR3 is CASRGTGDTEAFF. CDR3 nucleotides: TGTGCCAGCAGGGGGACGGGGGACACTGAAGCTTTCTTT. J is TRBJ1-1 and V is TRBV5-4; D is perhaps TRBD1 (5 bases). This CDR3 is built from 13 residues. CDR1 SGHNT and CDR2 YYREEE come from the germline V gene (reference sequence). The V end was cut by 5 bases, the J end by 3 bases, with 11 bases between.